This T cell receptor (beta chain) was documented in a study of cytomegalovirus exposure and HLA in healthy donors. With regard to this clone: As yet, its antigen is unknown.

This table comes from immunoSEQ multiplex PCR, and its TCRdb copy is limited to in-frame clones, with some not included. The sample consists of 100,000 or so clones, around 87% of them appearing once. General study points: Overall, roughly 160 TCR beta chains were annotated as cytomegalovirus-associated.

CDR1 and CDR2 (germline): SQVTM, ANQGSEA. Trimming pared 1 base from V and 2 bases from J, leaving 9 bases between. The CDR3 has 14 residues. Material: PBMCs. The TCR sequence derives from a woman aged 18-29 years in good health and CMV-seropositive. The gene calls are TRBV29-1 and TRBJ2-1; D possibly corresponds to TRBD1 (7 bases). This chain's CDR3 is CSVEAGGPYNEQFF. CDR3 sequence (DNA): TGCAGCGTTGAAGCAGGGGGGCCCTACAATGAGCAGTTCTTC.